This record looks at one T cell receptor (beta chain) sequence and its context. Its matching antigen is unknown. The ends were cut back, 4 bases at V and 6 bases at J, with 13 bases in the middle. CDR3 size: 14 residues. TCRdb's table, derived via immunoSEQ multiplex PCR, lists solely in-frame clones and lacks some. In the table there are hundreds of thousands of clones, around nine tenths of which are singletons. The record originates from a study of cytomegalovirus exposure and HLA in healthy donors. Study-wide results and caveats: Reports credit the classifier with highly specific, highly sensitive diagnosis of cytomegalovirus status. Researchers reported that three CMV-associated chains were confirmed in vitro as CMV antigen-specific. Subsequent analysis revealed that first-cohort TCR clusters tended to co-occur in the approximately 120 validation repertoires.

The approximately 130-subject validation cohort, separate from the approximately 670-subject first cohort, included the donors. This chain joins TRBV23-1 and TRBJ1-5; D might be TRBD1 (5 bases). TRBV23-1 is an ORF, and what it does is uncertain. The material sequenced was PBMCs. This clonotype originated in a man in his late teens or twenties in good health and CMV-seronegative. CDR3 coding DNA: TGCGCCAGCAGTCCCTGGCAGGGAGGTCAGCCCCAGCATTTT. It is translated as CASSPWQGGQPQHF.